The table lists the clone carrying this T cell receptor beta chain with a count of one. Its specificity is unknown. This record comes from a study of cytomegalovirus exposure and HLA in healthy donors. General study results and limits: The majority of TCR sequences were rare, yet some public TCRs appeared in many donors. V- and J-gene trimming of TCR beta was linked (in a later analysis) to a missense DCLRE1C variant.

A multiplex PCR was run with 60 Vbeta primers and 13 Jbeta primers. This table comes from immunoSEQ multiplex PCR, and its TCRdb copy is limited to in-frame clones, with some not included. The repertoire holds 130,000 or so clones, with 78% as singletons. Germline trimming cut 8 bases from V and 0 bases from J; bases unmatched to any gene: 14. The CDR3 is 19 residues long. Germline CDR1 and CDR2: LNHDA and SQIVND (reference sequence). The sequencing sample was made of PBMCs. This clonotype was obtained from a woman younger than 35 in good health and CMV-seronegative. J is TRBJ2-6 and V is TRBV19, with 9 positions matching TRBD1. CDR3 sequence: CASGSPDRGPYSGANVLTF. In DNA, the CDR3 is TGTGCCAGTGGAAGCCCGGACAGGGGTCCCTACTCTGGGGCCAACGTCCTGACTTTC.